The present T cell receptor beta chain was sequenced within a study of early T cells in non-severe SARS-CoV-2 infection. Study-wide context: It was bulk RNA from unsorted whole blood that was sequenced, and the chains were unpaired.

This clonotype has a handful of counts. Individual cDNA molecules were tagged with unique molecular identifiers, the study reported. From the 5' RACE reads, TCRdb called clonotypes with MiXCR, one entry per CDR3 protein. In the table there are some 76,000 distinct CDR3 sequences, around 13% of which are singletons. Sequenced sample: whole blood. The sequence came from an adult who was a healthcare worker with PCR-confirmed SARS-CoV-2 infection or an uninfected control (not recorded which).

The CDR3 DNA follows: TGTGCCAGCAGGTTTGGGGGCCTCTACGAGCAGTACTTC. Translation gives CASRFGGLYEQYF. This chain joins TRBV28 and TRBJ2-7; D perhaps matches TRBD1 (6 bases). The germline gives CDR1 MDHEN, CDR2 SYDVKM. The CDR3 covers 13 residues. Trimming left V 6 bases short and J 3 bases short, with 12 bases between.